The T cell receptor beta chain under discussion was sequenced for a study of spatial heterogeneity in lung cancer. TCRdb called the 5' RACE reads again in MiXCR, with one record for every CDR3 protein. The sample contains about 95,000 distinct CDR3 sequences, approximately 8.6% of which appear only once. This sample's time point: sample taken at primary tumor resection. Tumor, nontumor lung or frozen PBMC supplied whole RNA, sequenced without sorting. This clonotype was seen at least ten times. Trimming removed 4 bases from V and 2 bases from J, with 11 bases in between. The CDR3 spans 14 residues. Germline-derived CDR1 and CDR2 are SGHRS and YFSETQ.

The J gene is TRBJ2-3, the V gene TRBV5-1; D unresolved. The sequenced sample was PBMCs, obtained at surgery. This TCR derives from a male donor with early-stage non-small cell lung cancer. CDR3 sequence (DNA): TGCGCCAGCAGCCAATCTCGGATCACAGATACGCAGTATTTT. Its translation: CASSQSRITDTQYF.